This T cell receptor (beta chain) originates from a study of regulatory T cells in long-lasting Graves disease (TCRdb year 2021). Concerning the study at large: Persistent Graves' disease meant more than 5 years of antithyroid drug treatment with TSH receptor autoantibodies that stayed positive. In the clinical cohort, patients with persistent Graves' disease had used antithyroid drugs for an average of roughly ten years. TCR sequencing covered roughly 13 persistent and approximately 20 newly diagnosed Graves' disease patients, some 35 samples in total. The study was conducted in China and was registered as a clinical trial. Patients with persistent Graves' disease were compared with patients with newly diagnosed Graves' disease using TCR sequencing and RNA sequencing of peripheral blood.

Library preparation used multiplex PCR. Instrument on record: Illumina HiSeq 4000. To build TCR beta libraries, CDR3 regions were amplified by Arm-PCR using iRepertoire HTBI primers. PCR products were gel purified before sequencing. Per the authors' processing: A total of 62 TRBV and under 15 TRBJ segments were identified across samples and were used for gene usage analysis of CDR3 amino acid clonotypes. COPE and FqMerger were used to merge the filtered high-quality paired reads into contigs. BLAST was used to align contigs to the IMGT TRBV, TRBD and TRBJ reference genes, and CDR3 was defined following IMGT. Highly expanded clones were defined as clonotypes with a frequency above 0.1%. Shannon entropy served as the measure of repertoire diversity, while the Gini coefficient captured V-J evenness. Public clonotypes were defined as clonotypes shared by more than one individual. The public sequencing data were trimmed at Q25 with fastp and processed into clonotypes with MiXCR by TCRdb, which kept only in-frame beta chains. A single entry per CDR3 protein holds the most common genes and DNA from its merged rows. In this record, the V and J calls reflect TCRdb's handling and not the investigators' own analysis. This sample lists hundreds of thousands of distinct CDR3 sequences; roughly 20% were detected once. Less than 9% of the sample lies in the top ten.

The time point label here, explained by the study, means: persistent/refractory GD, antithyroid drugs over 5 years with positive TRAb. RNA was extracted from PBMCs in TRIzol for both TCR sequencing and RNA sequencing. Graves' disease was diagnosed according to American Thyroid Association guidelines. Patients for the study were recruited at an endocrinology department in Xi'an, China. Each patient gave 7.5 to 10 milliliters of peripheral blood, collected in an EDTA anticoagulant tube. Ficoll Paque Plus density gradient separation was used to isolate PBMCs, and no further T cell sorting was done. RNA quality was checked with an Agilent 2100 Bioanalyzer and agarose gel, and concentration with a NanoDrop 2000. Broad study findings and their caveats: The authors acknowledged the small sample size as a limitation that may reduce accuracy. Lower TCR Shannon entropy and fewer highly expanded clones were observed in persistent Graves' disease patients than in newly diagnosed patients, which suggested clonal expansion. Patients with persistent disease shared more public clonotypes (around 2,700) than newly diagnosed patients did (around 930). Sequencing and analysis were restricted to the TCR beta chain. Peripheral blood alone was examined, since thyroid tissue, which constituted the primary lesion, could not be accessed.

This clonotype was counted between two and nine times. The antigen this receptor binds is unknown. Base qualities are missing; no much larger clone stands one base away. The clonotype was recovered from a female donor with Graves disease. The sample here was peripheral blood mononuclear cells (PBMCs), taken when the disease was refractory, from a patient treated with antithyroid drugs.

The CDR3 amino acid sequence is: CSAGRQGRQPQHF. Here is the DNA: TGCAGTGCTGGGAGACAGGGTAGGCAGCCCCAGCATTTT. The sequence links TRBV20-1 to TRBJ1-5; 7 nucleotides in the junction match TRBD1. The CDR3 runs 13 amino acids, cysteine and phenylalanine included. Only the CDR3 portion is preserved as DNA: 39 bases, with reading frame beginning at the first base. The germline V and J ends show losses of 5 bases and 7 bases respectively, and no gene match explains 8 bases of the junction. In the germline V gene (reference sequence), CDR1 corresponds to DFQATT and CDR2 to SNEGSKA.